The present T cell receptor (beta chain) was sequenced within a study of shared clonotypes between healthy human individuals. Produced via immunoSEQ multiplex PCR; TCRdb's table is partial and in-frame only. The sample consists of roughly 2,500,000 clones, 90% to 95% of them appearing once. Looked up from germline, CDR1 is SQVTM and CDR2 is ANQGSEA. Trimming took 4 bases from V and 8 from J; bases not matched to a gene: 4. The CDR3 is made up of 12 amino acids. The receptor was isolated from a man aged 18-30 years in good health. Some clones in this sample may be carry-over from other donors' samples. Sequenced: naive CD4+ T cells from PBMCs. As to subset: CD45RA+ positively selected. The chain uses TRBV29-1 and TRBJ1-2; 10 bases are a match to TRBD1. CDR3 sequence (DNA): TGCAGCGTTGGACAGGGGGCTGACGGCTACACCTTC. It translates to CSVGQGADGYTF. Full variable domain (rest looked up from reference TRBV29-1 and TRBJ1-2): SAVISQKPSRDICQRGTSLTIQCQVDSQVTMMFWYRQQPGQSLTLIATANQGSEATYESGFVIDKFPISRPNLTFSTLTVSNMSPEDSSIYLCSVGQGADGYTFGSGTRLTVV.